This T cell receptor (beta chain) appears in the sequencing data of a study of neoadjuvant anti-PD-1 for oral cavity cancer. Overall study: Around day 43, patients without progression received a fourth nivolumab dose before surgery.

The CDR3 consists of 14 residues. In germline, CDR1 is KGHSH, CDR2 LQKENI. Trimming removed 3 bases from V and 0 bases from J; junction bases left unmatched: 1. Sequencing was performed with immunoSEQ multiplex PCR; in TCRdb, only in-frame clones are kept and a portion is missing. Of about 79,000 clones listed, about 86% are singletons. Patients had HPV-negative, locally advanced oral cavity squamous cell carcinoma. This TCR was recovered from a person aged 40-85 years with oral cavity squamous cell carcinoma. The rearrangement links TRBV18 to TRBJ2-7; 8 bases align to TRBD1. The input for sequencing was PBMCs, taken before nivolumab (anti-PD-1) treatment. The CDR3: CASSPTGGSYEQYF. The CDR3 nucleotides are TGTGCCAGCTCACCTACAGGGGGCTCCTACGAGCAGTACTTC.